The 14 T cell receptor beta chains in this list originate from one sample, sequenced in a study of early T cells in non-severe SARS-CoV-2 infection. TCRdb analysed the 5' RACE reads with MiXCR anew, one entry per CDR3 protein. The data show over 60,000 distinct CDR3 sequences, around a tenth seen once. The sequencing input was whole blood. The receptors were gathered from an adult who was a healthcare worker with PCR-confirmed SARS-CoV-2 infection or an uninfected control (not recorded which).

This clonotype was detected many times. J is TRBJ2-6 and V is TRBV4-2, with TRBD1 identical over 9 bases. This CDR3 is built from 17 residues. The J segment lost 2 bases and the V segment lost 0 bases, leaving 2 bases of the junction unmatched. Germline CDR1 LGHNA, CDR2 YNFKEQ. CDR3 nucleotides: TGTGCCAGCAGCCAAGAACAGGGGGCGACTGGGGCCAACGTCCTGACTTTC. Protein product: CASSQEQGATGANVLTF.

This clonotype was seen a handful of times. V is TRBV25-1 and J is TRBJ2-5, with D possibly matching TRBD2 (6 bases). V lost 8 bases, J lost 5 bases, and 6 bases lay in between. CDR1 is MGHDK, CDR2 SYGVNS, per germline. The CDR3 is 10 amino acids. Written as DNA, the CDR3 is TGTGCCAGCGGAGGGGAGACCCAGTACTTC. It encodes CASGGETQYF.

This clonotype was counted ten times or more. This chain connects TRBV7-9 to TRBJ1-5; D not resolved. Germline V gives CDR1 SEHNR, CDR2 FQNEAQ (reference sequence). CDR3 size: 13 residues. Trimming took off 0 bases at V and 5 bases at J, with 5 bases between the two ends. The DNA for the CDR3 is TGTGCCAGCAGCTTAGCGACGGATCAGCCCCAGCATTTT. Its translation: CASSLATDQPQHF.

Worth noting for this clonotype: In this CDR3 the conserved last residue, phenylalanine or tryptophan, is missing, so a read error is likely. This sequence joins TRBV6-6 and TRBJ2-7, with unresolved D. The CDR3 extends over 13 amino acids. Germline assignment: CDR1 MNHNY and CDR2 SVGAGI (reference sequence). The V gene lost 6 bases and the J gene lost 2 bases, with 11 bases spanning the gap. CDR3 sequence: CASSLNQAYEQYL. Written as DNA, the CDR3 is TGTGCCAGCAGCCTCAACCAGGCCTACGAGCAGTACTTA.

This clonotype was counted a few times. The genes are TRBV19 and TRBJ1-5, with TRBD1 as a possible D gene (5 bases). Germline V lookup: CDR1 LNHDA, CDR2 SQIVND (reference sequence). With 3 bases removed from V and 7 bases from J, the gap between germline ends came to 10 bases. The CDR3 spans 13 residues. CDR3 amino acids: CASSMIRGQPQHF. The CDR3 nucleotides are TGTGCCAGTAGTATGATACGGGGCCAGCCCCAGCATTTT. The whole variable domain, filled in from reference TRBV19 and TRBJ1-5, reads DGGITQSPKYLFRKEGQNVTLSCEQNLNHDAMYWYRQDPGQGLRLIYYSQIVNDFQKGDIAEGYSVSREKKESFPLTVTSAQKNPTAFYLCASSMIRGQPQHFGDGTRLSIL.

The V and J genes are TRBV10-3 and TRBJ2-1, with 10 bases matching TRBD1. Germline V gene data show CDR1 as ENHRY and CDR2 as SYGVKD. V shed 4 bases, J shed 6 bases, and the junction held 3 bases outside the gene matches. The CDR3 sequence is 14 residues long. CDR3 nucleotides: TGTGCCATCAGTGGGGACAGGGGCCCCAATGAGCAGTTCTTC. Protein sequence: CAISGDRGPNEQFF.

This clonotype was seen only a few times. Here the CDR3 DNA reads TGTGCCAGCAGCTTAGTTGAGGAGCAGTTCTTC. It translates to CASSLVEEQFF. The chain couples TRBV11-2 to TRBJ2-1; D is ambiguous. The germline CDR1 and CDR2 sequences are SGHAT and FQNNGV. Trimming pared 1 base from V and 10 bases from J, leaving 5 bases between. The length of the CDR3 is 11 residues.

This chain joins TRBV5-4 and TRBJ2-5, with D perhaps matching TRBD2 (7 bases). The germline V and J ends were trimmed by 2 bases and 8 bases, with 13 bases remaining between them. Germline V lookup: CDR1 SGHNT, CDR2 YYREEE (reference sequence). The CDR3 loop spans 13 amino acids. In DNA form, the CDR3 reads TGTGCCAGCAGCTTTTCGGGGGGCCGCACCCAGTACTTC. Its protein is CASSFSGGRTQYF.

This clonotype was counted a few times. V is TRBV6-5 and J is TRBJ1-1; 8 bases are shared with TRBD1. V trimming: 2 bases; J trimming: 3 bases; junction bases outside the gene matches: 2. This CDR3 comprises 14 residues. Germline CDR1 reads MNHEY; CDR2 reads SVGAGI. The CDR3 nucleotides are TGTGCCAGCAGTTACCGGGACAGGTACACTGAAGCTTTCTTT. Amino acids: CASSYRDRYTEAFF.

This clonotype has at least ten counts. This rearrangement joins TRBV6-1 to TRBJ1-6; 7 positions match TRBD1. CDR1 is MNHNS and CDR2 is SASEGT in the germline V gene. The V segment lost 2 bases and the J segment 14 bases; nucleotides outside the gene matches: 9. The length of the CDR3 is 14 residues. The CDR3 spells CASSETGDSGALHF. The DNA of the CDR3 is TGTGCCAGCAGTGAAACCGGGGACAGCGGGGCCCTCCACTTT.

This clonotype was observed at least ten times. Its ends do not fully match the called genes, so a read error is possible. The chain recombines TRBV20-1 with TRBJ1-1; no reliable D call. The CDR3 is 13 residues long. CDR1 and CDR2 from the germline V gene are DFQATT and SNEGSKA (reference sequence). CDR3 sequence reads: CSARGHEDTEAFF. In DNA, the CDR3 is TGCAGTGCGAGAGGCCACGAGGACACTGAAGCTTTCTTT.

This clonotype has at least ten counts. V usage is TRBV19 and J usage is TRBJ2-7; D is possibly TRBD1 or TRBD2 (5 bases each). Germline V gene sequence: CDR1 LNHDA, CDR2 SQIVND (reference sequence). Trimming cost V 6 bases and J 2 bases, with 14 bases left between them. The CDR3 covers 14 residues. The CDR3: CASREWDGAYEQYF. The CDR3 bases are TGTGCCAGTAGAGAATGGGACGGAGCCTACGAGCAGTACTTC.

This clonotype was counted between two and nine times. The genes are TRBV6-6 and TRBJ2-1; D not resolved. The CDR3 loop spans 13 amino acids. Trimming stripped 2 bases from V and 3 bases from J, with 5 bases between. Germline lookup yields CDR1 MNHNY and CDR2 SVGAGI (reference sequence). CDR3 in amino acids: CASSYTDYNEQFF. CDR3 coding DNA: TGTGCCAGCAGTTACACAGACTACAATGAGCAGTTCTTC.

This clonotype has more than one count but fewer than ten. This chain uses TRBV9 with TRBJ2-3, with D perhaps given as TRBD1 or TRBD2 (5 bases each). CDR3 length equals 14 residues. In germline, CDR1 is SGDLS, CDR2 YYNGEE. V was clipped by 4 bases and J by 6 bases, with 15 bases between them. The CDR3 reads CASSPRQTGDTQYF. The CDR3 DNA reads as TGTGCCAGCAGCCCCAGACAGACGGGGGATACGCAGTATTTT.